This TCR beta chain originates from a study of control samples from healthy donors and cancer patients. Unmatched junction bases numbered 3, after V lost 7 bases and J lost 3 bases. The CDR3 is 13 amino acids. Germline assignment: CDR1 WSHSY and CDR2 SAAADI. Sequencing used immunoSEQ multiplex PCR; TCRdb keeps in-frame clones, though not all of them. The sample contains 100,000 to 150,000 clones, about 90% of which appear only once. Material: blood. The origin of this receptor is a man in his 60s in good health. The genes are TRBV10-2 and TRBJ2-7, with 10 nucleotides matching TRBD2. The CDR3 coding sequence is TGCGCCAGCATGCGGACTAGCGGCTACGAGCAGTACTTC. This translates into CASMRTSGYEQYF.